This entry lists 10 T cell receptor beta chains sequenced from one sample in a study of blood T cell repertoires in COVID-19 (dated by TCRdb to 2020 to 2022). The method behind the library was the immunoSEQ multiplex PCR assay. TCRdb stores this immuneACCESS table with in-frame sequences only. Part of the clones is absent; in the studies checked, under half of the shortfall reflects unresolved V genes, and no reason is known for the rest. The sample table shows about 150,000 clones, and roughly 88% are seen once. The top ten hold less than 8% of the sample. Sample: PBMCs or T cells enriched from blood (not recorded which). The receptors originated from a woman in her forties or fifties who had recovered from COVID-19.

The CDR3 nucleotides read TGTGCCAGCCATAGGGGGACTGAAGCTTTCTTT. Encoded protein: CASHRGTEAFF. The chain uses TRBV27 and TRBJ1-1; maybe TRBD1 (6 bases). The CDR3 has 11 amino acids. V gave up 8 bases and J gave up 5 bases, with 9 bases separating them. CDR1 and CDR2 (germline): MNHEY, SMNVEV (reference sequence).

V and J are TRBV7-2 and TRBJ2-3; 10 bases are shared with TRBD2. CDR3 length equals 15 residues. Germline assignment: CDR1 SGHTA and CDR2 FQGNSA. Trimming at V came to 5 bases and at J to 4 bases, leaving 6 bases not matched to a gene. The CDR3 nucleotides read TGTGCCAGCAGCGGACAAGCGGGGGGGGCAGATACGCAGTATTTT. Protein product: CASSGQAGGADTQYF.

V and J are TRBV14 and TRBJ2-5; D is unclear. CDR1 is SGHDN, CDR2 FVKESK, per germline. The CDR3 loop spans 13 amino acids. V lost 1 base, J lost 5 bases, and 8 bases lay in between. In nucleotides, the CDR3 is TGTGCCAGCAGCCAAGTGCCCCGGGAGACCCAGTACTTC. Its protein is CASSQVPRETQYF.

The chain couples TRBV5-4 to TRBJ1-2; no clear D gene. V shed 3 bases and J shed 4 bases, with 10 bases lying between them. This CDR3 contains 13 residues. CDR1 is SGHNT and CDR2 is YYREEE in the germline V gene (reference sequence). The CDR3 is CASSSEGPYGYTF. The DNA for the CDR3 is TGTGCCAGCAGCTCGGAGGGTCCCTATGGCTACACCTTC.

This clone appeared a few times. The genes are TRBV18 and TRBJ1-1; no firm D call. Trimming stripped 8 bases from V and 4 bases from J, with 11 bases between. The CDR3 length is 12 residues. From germline, CDR1 is KGHSH and CDR2 LQKENI. CDR3 coding DNA: TGTGCCAGCGCGGGAACGGTCACTGAAGCTTTCTTT. Protein: CASAGTVTEAFF.

This sequence joins TRBV29-1 and TRBJ1-3; no definite D call. The V gene's germline CDR1 is SQVTM and CDR2 ANQGSEA. The CDR3 loop spans 14 amino acids. V shed 5 bases and J shed 0 bases, with 11 bases lying between them. For the CDR3, the DNA is TGCAGCGTTTCCGACATTTACTCTGGAAACACCATATATTTT. Translating it yields CSVSDIYSGNTIYF.

This clone was detected once. V gene TRBV5-4 combines with J gene TRBJ2-3, with 8 bases identical to TRBD2. Germline CDR1 and CDR2: SGHNT and YYREEE (reference sequence). This CDR3 contains 16 residues. Trimming at V came to 4 bases and at J to 2 bases, leaving 9 bases not matched to a gene. The CDR3 here is CASSRTPGLDTDTQYF. CDR3 in DNA: TGTGCCAGCAGCCGCACGCCGGGACTAGACACAGATACGCAGTATTTT.

This chain joins TRBV6-5 and TRBJ2-1, with 10 bases matching TRBD1. There are 16 residues in the CDR3. After removal of 4 bases from V and 6 bases from J, the junction contained 9 bases not matched to a gene. Looked up from germline, CDR1 is MNHEY and CDR2 is SVGAGI. The CDR3 reads CASSSAGQGGLNEQFF. Here the CDR3 DNA reads TGTGCCAGCAGTTCGGCAGGACAGGGGGGACTCAATGAGCAGTTCTTC.

This clone was picked up one time. This chain links TRBV4-3 with TRBJ2-2; 8 nucleotides align to TRBD2. The CDR3 covers 19 residues. V lost 0 bases to trimming and J lost 0 bases; unmatched junction nucleotides: 9. Germline V lookup: CDR1 LGHNA, CDR2 YSLEER. The CDR3 here is CASSQDLGSGAANTGELFF. In DNA form, the CDR3 reads TGCGCCAGCAGCCAAGATCTAGGTAGCGGGGCCGCGAACACCGGGGAGCTGTTTTTT.

The chain uses TRBV7-9 and TRBJ1-1; 12 nucleotides agree with TRBD1. The CDR3 has 14 amino acids. J lost 5 bases, V lost 5 bases, and 3 bases had no gene match. Looked up from germline, CDR1 is SEHNR and CDR2 is FQNEAQ (reference sequence). DNA for the CDR3: TGTGCCAGCAGCCCGGGACAGGGGGCAACTGAAGCTTTCTTT. Amino acid sequence: CASSPGQGATEAFF.